A selection of T cell receptor beta chains follows, all from one sample in a study of Graves' ophthalmopathy and Graves' hyperthyroidism. TCRdb used MiXCR to reprocess the multiplex PCR reads, holding one entry per CDR3 protein. Of 340,000 or so distinct CDR3 sequences in the sample, 15% to 20% were seen once. Material for sequencing was peripheral blood. Receptors were obtained from an adult man with Graves' ophthalmopathy. CDR3s include the opening cysteine and the closing phenylalanine or tryptophan.

TRBJ1-1 13 TRBV28 CASSLLTGAEAFF
TRBJ2-7 14 TRBV12-3/TRBV12-4 CASSGRGNSYEQYF
TRBJ1-1 14 TRBV7-8 CASSQYGGNTEAFF
TRBJ2-5 13 TRBV27 CASKTGWDETQYF
TRBJ1-2 11 TRBV30 CAFRLAYGYTF
TRBJ2-5 12 TRBV2 CASGTGVQTQYF
TRBJ2-7 16 TRBV13 CASSRNPGLASTEQYF
TRBJ2-5 14 TRBV27 CASSLSDRAETQYF
TRBJ2-2 19 TRBV7-3 CASSSRRTSGRTDTGELFF
TRBJ2-5 14 TRBV7-9 CASSSWDHQETQYF
TRBJ1-2 15 TRBV28 CASSHLQGKGGGYTF
TRBJ1-5 13 TRBV7-2 CASSLGFRWPQHF
TRBJ1-2 15 TRBV28 CASSSRTMGLFGYTF
TRBJ1-1 12 TRBV11-2 CASTPRGGEAFF
TRBJ1-5 12 TRBV6-1 CAIRMGNQPQHF
TRBJ1-3 15 TRBV6-1 CASSGDRGRGNTIYF
TRBJ2-7 15 TRBV28 CASSLGGGRGHEQYF
TRBJ1-3 14 TRBV12-3/TRBV12-4 CASSFLGSGNTIYF
TRBJ1-6 15 TRBV7-2 CASSSLITGDSPLHF
TRBJ2-7 17 TRBV6-5 CASSYSRIRQEHYEQYF
TRBJ1-1 14 TRBV5-4 CASSFGGSETEAFF
TRBJ2-6 17 TRBV11-2 CASTLRGAGAGANVLTF
TRBJ1-6 16 TRBV12-3/TRBV12-4 CASSTRSTGMNSPLHF